The 31 T cell receptor beta chains below were found in one sample sequenced in a study of cytomegalovirus exposure and HLA in healthy donors. With 60 Vbeta and 13 Jbeta primers, the PCR was carried out. Sequenced by immunoSEQ multiplex PCR; TCRdb stores in-frame clones only, minus some. The data contain 120,000 or so clones, about three quarters of them singletons. The material sequenced was PBMCs. The source is a middle-aged woman in good health and CMV-seronegative.

This clone was detected only a few times. This chain joins TRBV18 and TRBJ1-1; 7 nucleotides match TRBD1. The V segment lost 8 bases and the J segment 0 bases; nucleotides outside the gene matches: 6. Germline loops: CDR1 KGHSH, CDR2 LQKENI. CDR3 length: 14 amino acids. The CDR3 protein is CASTRDSMNTEAFF. The CDR3 DNA follows: TGTGCCAGCACACGGGACAGCATGAACACTGAAGCTTTCTTT.

This clone was counted a single time. The chain carries TRBV19 and TRBJ1-5; 8 positions match TRBD1. This CDR3 has 15 residues. From germline, CDR1 is LNHDA and CDR2 SQIVND (reference sequence). J gave up 0 bases and V 8 bases, and 6 bases lay outside the gene matches. CDR3 nucleotides: TGTGCCAGTCGGACAGGGACCTATAGCAATCAGCCCCAGCATTTT. The encoded protein is CASRTGTYSNQPQHF.

The rearrangement joins TRBV6-7 to TRBJ2-1, with 11 bases that match TRBD2. TRBV6-7 is an open reading frame whose function is uncertain. There are 14 residues in the CDR3. The V segment lost 5 bases and the J segment 10 bases; nucleotides outside the gene matches: 7. The CDR3 nucleotides read TGTGCCAGCAGTCTACTAGCGGGAGAAGGGGAGCAGTTCTTC. This gives the protein CASSLLAGEGEQFF.

The rearrangement joins TRBV28 to TRBJ1-2; 7 bases map to TRBD1. Germline lookup yields CDR1 MDHEN and CDR2 SYDVKM. Trimming cost V 4 bases and J 8 bases; bases outside gene matches: 16. This CDR3 is built from 16 residues. CDR3 sequence reads: CASSSTGELSSPGYTF. Here the CDR3 DNA reads TGTGCCAGCAGTTCTACAGGGGAGTTAAGCAGTCCCGGCTACACCTTC.

The rearrangement joins TRBV19 to TRBJ1-4; no firm D call. The length of the CDR3 is 13 residues. Trimming removed 6 bases at V and 0 bases at J, with 5 bases between. Germline V gene sequence: CDR1 LNHDA, CDR2 SQIVND (reference sequence). CDR3: CASSTATNEKLFF. CDR3 DNA sequence: TGTGCCAGTAGCACTGCAACTAATGAAAAACTGTTTTTT.

V is TRBV28 and J is TRBJ2-3, with 10 bases aligning to TRBD2. Losses at the gene ends were 3 bases for V and 2 bases for J; bases not matched to a gene: 5. CDR1 and CDR2 from the germline V gene are MDHEN and SYDVKM. The CDR3 is 16 amino acids. CDR3 sequence: CASSFGLAEATDTQYF. The CDR3 nucleotides read TGTGCCAGCAGTTTCGGACTAGCGGAGGCCACAGATACGCAGTATTTT.

A few counts support this clone. The chain employs TRBV19 and TRBJ2-1, with 9 positions matching TRBD2. This CDR3 is built from 12 residues. V lost 8 bases and J lost 5; bases outside the gene matches: 1. Germline-derived CDR1 and CDR2 are LNHDA and SQIVND (reference sequence). CDR3 protein: CASGTSNNEQFF. The DNA for the CDR3 is TGTGCCAGTGGGACTAGCAACAATGAGCAGTTCTTC. The full variable domain, its missing parts supplied by reference TRBV19 and TRBJ2-1, is DGGITQSPKYLFRKEGQNVTLSCEQNLNHDAMYWYRQDPGQGLRLIYYSQIVNDFQKGDIAEGYSVSREKKESFPLTVTSAQKNPTAFYLCASGTSNNEQFFGPGTRLTVL.

The rearrangement uses TRBV6-5 and TRBJ2-7; unclear D gene. V lost 2 bases, J lost 1 base, and 9 bases lay in between. The CDR3 contains 14 residues. Per the germline V gene, CDR1 is MNHEY and CDR2 is SVGAGI. The CDR3: CASSYRQRSYEQYF. The CDR3 DNA reads TGTGCCAGCAGTTACCGCCAACGGTCCTACGAGCAGTACTTC.

The genes are TRBV7-9 and TRBJ1-4, with TRBD1 identical over 10 bases. CDR1 and CDR2 (germline): SEHNR, FQNEAQ (reference sequence). The CDR3 runs to 15 residues. Trimming cost V 4 bases and J 8 bases; bases outside gene matches: 7. CDR3 bases: TGTGCCAGCAGCTGGGGGGGACAGGGGAACGAAAAACTGTTTTTT. The encoded protein is CASSWGGQGNEKLFF.

The V gene is TRBV28, the J gene TRBJ2-7; D unclear. The CDR3 length is 15 residues. Trimming pared 8 bases from V and 4 bases from J, leaving 21 bases between. Looked up from germline, CDR1 is MDHEN and CDR2 is SYDVKM. The CDR3 loop is CASGLLQVTRYEQYF. CDR3 coding DNA: TGTGCCAGCGGCCTTCTTCAGGTCACCCGATACGAGCAGTACTTC.

This clone was detected only once. The chain is built from TRBV28 and TRBJ2-7; D is perhaps TRBD2 (6 bases). The CDR3 is 14 residues long. Germline V CDR1 and CDR2: MDHEN, SYDVKM. Trimming shortened V by 3 bases and J by 2 bases, and 11 bases separated the two germline ends. Written as DNA, the CDR3 is TGTGCCAGCAGTTTCCTAGCGAGAGCCTACGAGCAGTACTTC. As protein: CASSFLARAYEQYF.

The rearrangement uses TRBV7-2 and TRBJ2-1; TRBD2 might be the D (6 bases). CDR1 and CDR2 (germline): SGHTA, FQGNSA. V was pared by 4 bases and J by 13 bases, with 11 bases between. CDR3 length equals 11 residues. The chain's CDR3 is CASSSKRVQFF. CDR3 coding DNA: TGTGCCAGCAGCTCGAAGCGGGTTCAGTTCTTC. The variable domain in full, with the rest retrieved from reference TRBV7-2 and TRBJ2-1, is GAGVSQSPSNKVTEKGKDVELRCDPISGHTALYWYRQSLGQGLEFLIYFQGNSAPDKSGLPSDRFSAERTGGSVSTLTIQRTQQEDSAVYLCASSSKRVQFFGPGTRLTVL.

This chain links TRBV5-1 with TRBJ2-7; TRBD2 matches at 7 bases. Germline V lookup: CDR1 SGHRS, CDR2 YFSETQ. The CDR3 is 15 amino acids. After removal of 3 bases from V and 2 bases from J, the junction contained 8 bases not matched to a gene. The CDR3 bases are TGCGCCAGCAGCTGGGCCCTGCGGGAGACCTACGAGCAGTACTTC. It translates to CASSWALRETYEQYF. The full variable domain, its missing parts supplied by reference TRBV5-1 and TRBJ2-7, is KAGVTQTPRYLIKTRGQQVTLSCSPISGHRSVSWYQQTPGQGLQFLFEYFSETQRNKGNFPGRFSGRQFSNSRSEMNVSTLELGDSALYLCASSWALRETYEQYFGPGTRLTVT.

V and J are TRBV19 and TRBJ1-2, with D hard to call. The CDR3 has 15 residues. Germline V gene lookup returns CDR1 LNHDA and CDR2 SQIVND (reference sequence). Deletions cut 4 bases from V and 4 bases from J, with 16 bases between. The CDR3 is CASSTKGVSAYGYTF. CDR3 nucleotides: TGTGCCAGTAGTACTAAGGGAGTTTCGGCCTATGGCTACACCTTC.

The J gene is TRBJ2-7, the V gene TRBV5-6; 7 bases match TRBD1. Per the germline V gene, CDR1 is SGHDT and CDR2 is YYEEEE. There are 13 residues in the CDR3. The V gene end was trimmed by 3 bases and the J gene end by 2 bases; junction bases not matched to a gene: 2. CDR3 residues: CASSSGQPYEQYF. The DNA for the CDR3 is TGTGCCAGCAGCTCGGGACAGCCCTACGAGCAGTACTTC. The whole variable domain, filled in from reference TRBV5-6 and TRBJ2-7, reads DAGVTQSPTHLIKTRGQQVTLRCSPKSGHDTVSWYQQALGQGPQFIFQYYEEEERQRGNFPDRFSGHQFPNYSSELNVNALLLGDSALYLCASSSGQPYEQYFGPGTRLTVT.

This chain connects TRBV28 to TRBJ2-7; 7 bases are shared with TRBD2. V dropped 5 bases and J dropped 4; count of bases not matched to a gene: 14. The germline V gene encodes CDR1 MDHEN and CDR2 SYDVKM. The CDR3 has 16 residues. CDR3 protein: CASSSGGVNGDYEQYF. The CDR3 region has the DNA TGTGCCAGCAGTAGTGGGGGGGTCAATGGTGATTACGAGCAGTACTTC.

Regarding this clone: One end of the junction does not line up with germline, which may come from a read error. The CDR3 region is CASSLASGRAGGELFF. In DNA form, the CDR3 reads TGTGCTAGCAGCCTAGCTAGCGGGAGGGCCGGCGGGGAGCTGTTTTTT. This sequence joins TRBV7-7 and TRBJ2-2; 12 bases are a match to TRBD2. CDR3 size: 16 residues. Germline CDR1 SSHAT, CDR2 FNYEAQ (reference sequence).

This clone was observed a handful of times. Here the CDR3 DNA reads TGTGCCATCAGTGACCCAGGGGGTGAGCAGTACTTC. Translating gives CAISDPGGEQYF. The genes are TRBV10-3 and TRBJ2-7; 7 positions match TRBD1. V dropped 3 bases and J dropped 7; count of bases not matched to a gene: 3. Germline V gene lookup returns CDR1 ENHRY and CDR2 SYGVKD. This CDR3 spans 12 amino acids.

DNA of the CDR3: TGCGCCAGCAGCTTGGCCGGGACTAGATCGGATACGCAGTATTTT. Translated: CASSLAGTRSDTQYF. This rearrangement joins TRBV5-1 to TRBJ2-3, with 8 bases that match TRBD2. V was pared by 0 bases and J by 6 bases, with 6 bases of the junction left unmatched. The CDR3 runs 15 residues. The germline CDR1 and CDR2 sequences are SGHRS and YFSETQ.

In DNA, the CDR3 is TGTGCCAGCAGTCCCAGGACAGAAGAGACCCAGTACTTC. The encoded protein is CASSPRTEETQYF. V gene TRBV27 combines with J gene TRBJ2-5; tentative D call: TRBD1 (6 bases). The V end lost 5 bases, the J end lost 3 bases, and 10 bases lay between the germline ends. Per the germline V gene, CDR1 is MNHEY and CDR2 is SMNVEV (reference sequence). The CDR3 totals 13 residues.

V usage is TRBV10-3 and J usage is TRBJ2-5, with D possibly TRBD2 on 5 matching bases. The CDR3 runs 16 residues. Looked up from germline, CDR1 is ENHRY and CDR2 is SYGVKD. Trimming cost V 0 bases and J 2 bases, with 13 bases left between them. The CDR3: CAISESEGRRQETQYF. Here the CDR3 DNA reads TGTGCCATCAGTGAGTCCGAGGGCAGGAGACAAGAGACCCAGTACTTC.

Turning to this clone: The junction departs from germline at one end; a sequencing error may be responsible. This chain links TRBV9 with TRBJ1-2; D is uncertain. The CDR3 length is 12 residues. Per germline, CDR1 SGDLS and CDR2 YYNGEE. The CDR3 sequence: CANSVEQYGYTF. The CDR3 nucleotides are TGTGCCAACAGCGTAGAACAGTATGGCTACACCTTC. The entire variable domain, with the rest obtained from reference TRBV9 and TRBJ1-2, is as follows: DSGVTQTPKHLITATGQRVTLRCSPRSGDLSVYWYQQSLDQGLQFLIQYYNGEERAKGNILERFSAQQFPDLHSELNLSSLELGDSALYFCANSVEQYGYTFGSGTRLTVV.

This clone was detected only once. The J gene is TRBJ1-2, the V gene TRBV28, with TRBD1 identical over 7 bases. V gave up 11 bases and J gave up 3 bases; unmatched junction bases: 9. The germline gives CDR1 MDHEN, CDR2 SYDVKM. This CDR3 has 13 residues. The CDR3 is CAGKGTDHYGYTF. DNA of the CDR3: TGTGCCGGGAAAGGGACAGATCACTATGGCTACACCTTC.

This clone was seen just once. This chain joins TRBV7-2 and TRBJ1-5, with unresolved D. The germline gives CDR1 SGHTA, CDR2 FQGNSA. This CDR3 region has 15 residues. The germline V and J ends were trimmed by 6 bases and 3 bases, with 15 bases remaining between them. The CDR3 nucleotides are TGTGCCAGCAGTCCGGGGTCGTATTACAATCAGCCCCAGCATTTT. Residues: CASSPGSYYNQPQHF.

V usage is TRBV4-1 and J usage is TRBJ2-1, with a tentative D call TRBD2 (6 bases). Germline values: CDR1 MGHRA, CDR2 YSYEKL. V lost 2 bases and J lost 7, with 18 bases in between. The CDR3 contains 16 residues. The CDR3 region is CASSQIGRGNRNEQFF. Written as DNA, the CDR3 is TGCGCCAGCAGCCAAATCGGCCGGGGGAATCGGAATGAGCAGTTCTTC.

As concerns this clone: Its ends do not fully match the called genes, so a read error is possible. The chain carries TRBV20-1 and TRBJ2-2; D possibly corresponds to TRBD2 (6 bases). This CDR3 is 11 amino acids long. CDR1 and CDR2 from the germline V gene are DFQATT and SNEGSKA (reference sequence). The CDR3 DNA sequence: TGCAGTGCTTCTGTTGGCGGGGAGCCGTTTTTT. It specifies CSASVGGEPFF.

The V call is TRBV28, the J call TRBJ2-7, with 8 bases lining up with TRBD2. Germline CDR1 and CDR2: MDHEN and SYDVKM. The CDR3 length is 13 residues. Trimming took 8 bases from V and 7 from J; bases not matched to a gene: 10. The CDR3 loop is CASLTGGAREQYF. In DNA form, the CDR3 reads TGTGCCAGCCTTACGGGGGGGGCGAGAGAGCAGTACTTC.

The rearrangement joins TRBV4-2 to TRBJ2-3; D unresolved. CDR1 is LGHNA, CDR2 YNFKEQ, per germline. The CDR3 has 16 amino acids. Trimming pared 2 bases from V and 4 bases from J, leaving 16 bases between. The CDR3 nucleotides read TGTGCCAGCAGCCAATGGTCTAGGCTCCCCCCAGATACGCAGTATTTT. This gives the protein CASSQWSRLPPDTQYF.

The gene calls are TRBV5-1 and TRBJ2-3; D is perhaps TRBD2 (5 bases). CDR3 length: 15 amino acids. Trimming took off 4 bases at V and 1 base at J, with 13 bases between the two ends. The V gene's germline CDR1 is SGHRS and CDR2 YFSETQ. CDR3: CASSNRPLGTDTQYF. DNA of the CDR3: TGCGCCAGCAGCAACCGCCCACTAGGCACAGATACGCAGTATTTT.

The V gene is TRBV19, the J gene TRBJ2-1; D possibly corresponds to TRBD2 (6 bases). The CDR3 sequence is 13 residues long. The ends were cut back, 6 bases at V and 4 bases at J, with 10 bases in the middle. CDR1 LNHDA and CDR2 SQIVND come from the germline V gene (reference sequence). Written as DNA, the CDR3 is TGTGCCAGTAGGGCGGGGTCTTACAATGAGCAGTTCTTC. This encodes CASRAGSYNEQFF.

The chain has TRBV6-6 and TRBJ2-7, with a tentative D call TRBD1 (6 bases). V dropped 6 bases and J dropped 3 bases, with 18 bases sitting between them. CDR3 size: 15 residues. The germline V gene encodes CDR1 MNHNY and CDR2 SVGAGI (reference sequence). The chain's CDR3 is CASSVQGDGDYEQYF. The CDR3 DNA reads TGTGCCAGCAGCGTACAGGGCGATGGAGACTACGAGCAGTACTTC.